The 14 T cell receptor beta chains reported below all come from one sample, sequenced in a study of blood T cell repertoires in COVID-19. Clones were sequenced by immunoSEQ multiplex PCR, and TCRdb holds only the in-frame ones, with some missing. The sample has 97,000 or so clones; 75% to 90% are singletons. Sequencing input: peripheral blood. The source is a human donor in a cohort sampled during active COVID-19.

The CDR3 loop is CASNPGGGAGELFF. The CDR3 DNA sequence: TGTGCCAGCAATCCAGGAGGGGGGGCCGGGGAGCTGTTTTTT. The rearrangement uses TRBV7-9 and TRBJ2-2; D is possibly TRBD2 (7 bases). In germline, CDR1 is SEHNR, CDR2 FQNEAQ (reference sequence). Trimming removed 7 bases at V and 6 bases at J, with 15 bases between. The CDR3 totals 14 residues.

Here the CDR3 DNA reads TGTGCCAGCAGGCGCGGCGGTCAGGGGCCAGAGACCCAGTACTTC. This gives the protein CASRRGGQGPETQYF. The V gene is TRBV11-1, the J gene TRBJ2-5; the D gene is possibly TRBD1 (6 bases). Trimming took 6 bases from V and 4 from J, leaving 18 bases between them. The CDR3 has 15 amino acids. Germline assignment: CDR1 SGHAT and CDR2 FQDESV (reference sequence). The whole variable domain, remainder taken from reference TRBV11-1 and TRBJ2-5, is EAEVAQSPRYKITEKSQAVAFWCDPISGHATLYWYRQILGQGPELLVQFQDESVVDDSQLPKDRFSAERLKGVDSTLKIQPAELGDSAMYLCASRRGGQGPETQYFGPGTRLLVL.

This chain joins TRBV14 and TRBJ1-2; the D is unclear. V was pared by 5 bases and J by 5 bases, with 15 bases between. CDR1 is SGHDN, CDR2 FVKESK, per germline. The CDR3 extends over 14 amino acids. DNA for the CDR3: TGTGCCAGCAGCTTAACCGGGGTTACATATGGCTACACCTTC. It is translated as CASSLTGVTYGYTF.

The chain employs TRBV5-6 and TRBJ2-7; D is unresolved. The germline V and J ends were trimmed by 0 bases and 2 bases, with 6 bases remaining between them. The CDR3 is made up of 13 amino acids. The germline gives CDR1 SGHDT, CDR2 YYEEEE. The CDR3 DNA is TGTGCCAGCAGCTTGGGTGCGGCCTACGAGCAGTACTTC. It translates to CASSLGAAYEQYF.

The V gene is TRBV2, the J gene TRBJ2-1; no definite D call. Trimming removed 8 bases from V and 0 bases from J, with 14 bases in between. Germline V lookup: CDR1 SNHLY, CDR2 FYNNEI. This CDR3 has 15 residues. Written as DNA, the CDR3 is TGTGCCAGCGCGTCGCAGCCTAGCTCCTACAATGAGCAGTTCTTC. Protein sequence: CASASQPSSYNEQFF.

This sequence joins TRBV25-1 and TRBJ1-2, with TRBD1 as a possible D gene (6 bases). The V end lost 7 bases, the J end lost 4 bases, and 16 bases lay between the germline ends. The CDR3 totals 14 residues. The germline V gene has CDR1 MGHDK and CDR2 SYGVNS. The CDR3 region is CASNGPGEGYGYTF. CDR3 in DNA: TGTGCCAGCAACGGCCCAGGGGAGGGCTATGGCTACACCTTC.

The chain couples TRBV4-2 to TRBJ2-7; D not resolved. CDR3 length: 14 residues. Germline lookup yields CDR1 LGHNA and CDR2 YNFKEQ. V lost 0 bases to trimming and J lost 2 bases, with 8 bases between them. The CDR3 sequence is CASSQDSHTYEQYF. The CDR3 nucleotides are TGTGCCAGCAGCCAAGATAGTCATACCTACGAGCAGTACTTC.

The J gene is TRBJ2-1, the V gene TRBV6-5, with 7 bases aligning to TRBD1. Germline CDR1 reads MNHEY; CDR2 reads SVGAGI. The J segment lost 4 bases and the V segment lost 8 bases, leaving 5 bases of the junction unmatched. The CDR3 has 13 amino acids. For the CDR3, the DNA is TGTGCCAGCGGCGGACAGGTGTACAATGAGCAGTTCTTC. This encodes CASGGQVYNEQFF.

The genes are TRBV6-5 and TRBJ2-3, with 7 bases matching TRBD2. The V segment lost 10 bases and the J segment 3 bases; nucleotides outside the gene matches: 10. CDR1 is MNHEY, CDR2 SVGAGI, per germline. The CDR3 contains 14 residues. CDR3 in amino acids: CATSLAGLTDTQYF. CDR3 in DNA: TGTGCCACCTCCTTAGCGGGCCTTACAGATACGCAGTATTTT.

This chain connects TRBV6-5 to TRBJ2-7, with a weak D call TRBD1 (5 bases). The germline V gene has CDR1 MNHEY and CDR2 SVGAGI. Between the trimmed V and J ends, which lost 6 bases and 1 base, there was a span of 7 bases. This CDR3 comprises 12 residues. CDR3 loop: CASRTVSYEQYF. The CDR3 coding sequence is TGTGCCAGCAGGACAGTATCCTACGAGCAGTACTTC.

The chain is built from TRBV19 and TRBJ1-6; 8 positions agree with TRBD1. V shed 1 base and J 9 bases; nucleotides not matched to a gene: 2. Germline CDR1 LNHDA, CDR2 SQIVND (reference sequence). The CDR3 consists of 14 residues. The CDR3 loop is CASSIVQGGSPLHF. The DNA of the CDR3 is TGTGCCAGTAGTATAGTACAGGGGGGTTCACCCCTCCACTTT.

This clone has a handful of counts. The CDR3 region has the DNA TGTGCCAGCAGTTACCAACGACTAGGGTACGAGCAGTACTTC. Translated: CASSYQRLGYEQYF. This rearrangement joins TRBV6-5 to TRBJ2-7; D is possibly TRBD2 (6 bases). V was trimmed by 2 bases and J by 4 bases, leaving 12 bases between them. In germline, CDR1 is MNHEY, CDR2 SVGAGI. The CDR3 consists of 14 residues.

The chain couples TRBV7-2 to TRBJ2-5; D possibly corresponds to TRBD2 (5 bases). The V end was cut by 1 base, the J end by 8 bases, with 11 bases between. This CDR3 spans 13 amino acids. Germline lookup yields CDR1 SGHTA and CDR2 FQGNSA. The DNA of the CDR3 is TGTGCCAGCAGCTTAGAAGCGGAGGCAACCCAGTACTTC. This gives the protein CASSLEAEATQYF.

V gene TRBV6-2 or TRBV6-3 combines with J gene TRBJ2-1; 8 bases map to TRBD2. J gave up 1 base and V 4 bases, and 3 bases lay outside the gene matches. This CDR3 region has 15 residues. Per the germline V gene, CDR1 is MNHEY and CDR2 is SVGEGT. The CDR3 coding sequence is TGTGCCAGCAGTTTCGGGGGGGCTTCCTACAATGAGCAGTTCTTC. The encoded protein is CASSFGGASYNEQFF.